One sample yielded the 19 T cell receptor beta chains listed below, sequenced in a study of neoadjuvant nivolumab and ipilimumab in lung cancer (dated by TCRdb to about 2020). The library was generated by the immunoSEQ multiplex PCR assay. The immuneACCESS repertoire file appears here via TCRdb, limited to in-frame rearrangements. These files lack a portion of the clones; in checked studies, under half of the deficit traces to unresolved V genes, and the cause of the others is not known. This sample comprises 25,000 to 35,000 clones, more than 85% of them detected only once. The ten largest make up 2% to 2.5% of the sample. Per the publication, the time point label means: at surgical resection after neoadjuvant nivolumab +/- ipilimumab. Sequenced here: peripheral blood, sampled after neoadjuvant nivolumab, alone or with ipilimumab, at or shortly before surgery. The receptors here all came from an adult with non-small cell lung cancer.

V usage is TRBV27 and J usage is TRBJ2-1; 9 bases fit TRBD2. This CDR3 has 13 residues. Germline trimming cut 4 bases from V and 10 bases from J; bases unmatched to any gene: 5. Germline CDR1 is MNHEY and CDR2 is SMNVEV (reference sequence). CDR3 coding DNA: TGTGCCAGCAGTTCTATAGCGGGAGTCGAGCAGTTCTTC. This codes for CASSSIAGVEQFF.

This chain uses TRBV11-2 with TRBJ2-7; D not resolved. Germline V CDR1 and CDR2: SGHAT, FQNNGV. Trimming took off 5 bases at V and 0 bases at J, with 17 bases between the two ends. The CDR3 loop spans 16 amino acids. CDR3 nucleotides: TGTGCCAGCAGCCCGCACTTCGCGGCTAGCTCCTACGAGCAGTACTTC. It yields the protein CASSPHFAASSYEQYF.

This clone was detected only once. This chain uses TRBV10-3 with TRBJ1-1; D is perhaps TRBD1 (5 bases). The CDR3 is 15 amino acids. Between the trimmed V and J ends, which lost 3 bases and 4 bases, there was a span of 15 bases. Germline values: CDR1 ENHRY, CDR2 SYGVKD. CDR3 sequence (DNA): TGTGCCATCAGTGAATCAAGTGGAGGGGCCACTGAAGCTTTCTTT. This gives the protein CAISESSGGATEAFF.

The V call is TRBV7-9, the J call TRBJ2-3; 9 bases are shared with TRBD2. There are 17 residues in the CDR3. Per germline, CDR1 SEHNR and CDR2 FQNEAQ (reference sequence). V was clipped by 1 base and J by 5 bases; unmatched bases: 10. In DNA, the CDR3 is TGTGCCAGCAGCTTAGGAGGTAGCGGGAGTTTTATAGATACGCAGTATTTT. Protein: CASSLGGSGSFIDTQYF. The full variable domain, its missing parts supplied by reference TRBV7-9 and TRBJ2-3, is DTGVSQNPRHKITKRGQNVTFRCDPISEHNRLYWYRQTLGQGPEFLTYFQNEAQLEKSRLLSDRFSAERPKGSFSTLEIQRTEQGDSAMYLCASSLGGSGSFIDTQYFGPGTRLTVL.

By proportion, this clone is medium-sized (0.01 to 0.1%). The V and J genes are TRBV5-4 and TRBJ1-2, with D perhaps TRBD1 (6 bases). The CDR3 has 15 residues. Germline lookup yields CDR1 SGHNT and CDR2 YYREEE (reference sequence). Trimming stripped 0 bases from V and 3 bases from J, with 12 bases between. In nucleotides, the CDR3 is TGTGCCAGCAGCTTGGCTCTGGGGGCCGACTATGGCTACACCTTC. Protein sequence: CASSLALGADYGYTF.

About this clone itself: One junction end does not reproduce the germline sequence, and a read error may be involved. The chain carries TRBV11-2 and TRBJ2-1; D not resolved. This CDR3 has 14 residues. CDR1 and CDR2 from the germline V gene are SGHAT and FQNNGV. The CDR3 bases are TGTGCCAGCACCTTAGGGATCGGCTACAATGAGCAGTTCTTC. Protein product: CASTLGIGYNEQFF. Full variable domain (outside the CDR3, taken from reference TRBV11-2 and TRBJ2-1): EAGVAQSPRYKIIEKRQSVAFWCNPISGHATLYWYQQILGQGPKLLIQFQNNGVVDDSQLPKDRFSAERLKGVDSTLKIQPAKLEDSAVYLCASTLGIGYNEQFFGPGTRLTVL.

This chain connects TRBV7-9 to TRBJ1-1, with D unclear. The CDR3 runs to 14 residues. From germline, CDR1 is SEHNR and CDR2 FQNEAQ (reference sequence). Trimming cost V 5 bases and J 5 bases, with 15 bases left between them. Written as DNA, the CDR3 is TGTGCCAGCAGCCTCCCTTTCGCGGGGACTGAAGCTTTCTTT. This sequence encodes CASSLPFAGTEAFF.

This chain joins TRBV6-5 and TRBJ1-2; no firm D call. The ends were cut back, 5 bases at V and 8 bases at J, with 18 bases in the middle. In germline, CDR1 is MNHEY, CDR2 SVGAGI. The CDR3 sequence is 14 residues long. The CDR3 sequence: CASSDGLPERGYTF. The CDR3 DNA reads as TGTGCCAGCAGTGACGGGCTACCGGAAAGAGGCTACACCTTC.

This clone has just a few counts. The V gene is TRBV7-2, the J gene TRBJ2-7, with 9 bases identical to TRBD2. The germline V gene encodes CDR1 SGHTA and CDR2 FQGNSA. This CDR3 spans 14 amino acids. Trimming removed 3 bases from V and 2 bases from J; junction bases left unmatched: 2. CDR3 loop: CASSLPSGAYEQYF. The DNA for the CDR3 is TGTGCCAGCAGCTTGCCTAGCGGGGCCTACGAGCAGTACTTC.

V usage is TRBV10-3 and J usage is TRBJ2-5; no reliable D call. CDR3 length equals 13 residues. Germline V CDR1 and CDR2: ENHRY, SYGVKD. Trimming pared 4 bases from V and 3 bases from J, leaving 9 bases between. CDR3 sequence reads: CAISVNSEETQYF. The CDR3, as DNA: TGTGCCATCAGTGTAAATTCTGAAGAGACCCAGTACTTC.

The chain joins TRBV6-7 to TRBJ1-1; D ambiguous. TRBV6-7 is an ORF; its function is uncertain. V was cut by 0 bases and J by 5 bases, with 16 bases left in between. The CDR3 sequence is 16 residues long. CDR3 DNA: TGTGCCAGCAGTTACTCCCGTCGCACGGGCAGGACTGAAGCTTTCTTT. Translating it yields CASSYSRRTGRTEAFF.

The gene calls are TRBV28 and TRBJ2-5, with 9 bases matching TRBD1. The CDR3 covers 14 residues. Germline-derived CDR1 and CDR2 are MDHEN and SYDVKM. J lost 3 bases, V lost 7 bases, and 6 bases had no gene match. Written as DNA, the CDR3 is TGTGCCAGCATCGACAGGGGGGGAGAAGAGACCCAGTACTTC. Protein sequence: CASIDRGGEETQYF.

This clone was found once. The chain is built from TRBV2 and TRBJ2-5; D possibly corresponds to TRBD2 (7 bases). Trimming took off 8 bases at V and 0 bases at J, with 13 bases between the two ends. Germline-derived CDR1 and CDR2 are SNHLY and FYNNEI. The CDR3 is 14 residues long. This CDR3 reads CASLRGAYQETQYF. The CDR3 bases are TGTGCCAGCCTCCGGGGGGCGTACCAAGAGACCCAGTACTTC.

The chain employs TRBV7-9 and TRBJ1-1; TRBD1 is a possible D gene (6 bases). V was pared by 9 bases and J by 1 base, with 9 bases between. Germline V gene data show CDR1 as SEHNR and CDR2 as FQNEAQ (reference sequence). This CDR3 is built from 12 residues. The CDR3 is CASDRTNTEAFF. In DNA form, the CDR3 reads TGTGCCAGTGACAGGACGAACACTGAAGCTTTCTTT.

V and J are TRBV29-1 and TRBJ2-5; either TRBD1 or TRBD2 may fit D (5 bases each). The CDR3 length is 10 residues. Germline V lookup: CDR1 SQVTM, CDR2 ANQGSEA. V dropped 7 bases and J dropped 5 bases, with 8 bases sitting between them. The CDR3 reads CSGWGETQYF. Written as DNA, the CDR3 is TGCAGCGGCTGGGGGGAGACCCAGTACTTC.

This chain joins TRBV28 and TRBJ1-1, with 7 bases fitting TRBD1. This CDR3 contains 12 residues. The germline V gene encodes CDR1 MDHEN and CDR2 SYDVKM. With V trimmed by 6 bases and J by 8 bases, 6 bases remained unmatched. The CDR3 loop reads CASSPRDREAFF. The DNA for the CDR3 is TGTGCCAGCAGCCCCCGGGACAGAGAAGCTTTCTTT.

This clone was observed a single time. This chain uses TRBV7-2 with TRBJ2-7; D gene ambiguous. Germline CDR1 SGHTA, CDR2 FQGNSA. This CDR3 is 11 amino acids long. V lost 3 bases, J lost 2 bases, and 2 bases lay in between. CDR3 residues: CASSFAYEQYF. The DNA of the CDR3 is TGTGCCAGCAGCTTCGCCTACGAGCAGTACTTC.

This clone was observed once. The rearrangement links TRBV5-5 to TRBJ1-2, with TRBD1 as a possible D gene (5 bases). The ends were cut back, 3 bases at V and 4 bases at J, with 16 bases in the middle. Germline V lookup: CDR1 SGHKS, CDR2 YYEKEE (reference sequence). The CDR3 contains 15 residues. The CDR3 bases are TGTGCCAGCAGCTCGGGGACGGAAAACCGCTATGGCTACACCTTC. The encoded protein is CASSSGTENRYGYTF.

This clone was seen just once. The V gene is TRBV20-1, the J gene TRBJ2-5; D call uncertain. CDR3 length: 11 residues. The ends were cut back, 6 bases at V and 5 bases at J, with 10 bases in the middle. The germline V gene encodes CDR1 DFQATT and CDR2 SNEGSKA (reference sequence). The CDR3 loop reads CSAGGPETQYF. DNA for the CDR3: TGCAGTGCCGGCGGACCGGAGACCCAGTACTTC.